Each of the 27 T cell receptor beta chains below was sequenced from the same sample in a study of cytomegalovirus exposure and HLA in healthy donors (dated by TCRdb to 2016 to 2017). Library preparation was by the immunoSEQ multiplex PCR assay. For the multiplex PCR, a mixture combining 60 forward primers for TCR Vbeta segments and 13 reverse primers for TCR Jbeta segments was used. This is the immuneACCESS table as TCRdb keeps it, with only in-frame sequences that have V and J called. A part of the clones is gone; compared with another copy, unresolved V genes explain less than half, and the rest is unexplained. Present in this sample are some 150,000 clones, 80% to 85% of which were seen just once. The ten most abundant clones make up approximately 1.5% of the sample. Sequencing input: PBMCs. The receptors here all came from a woman in her late teens or twenties in good health and CMV-seronegative.

The chain recombines TRBV10-3 with TRBJ2-7; 7 nucleotides line up with TRBD1. The CDR3 loop spans 13 amino acids. V was pared by 8 bases and J by 0 bases, with 4 bases of the junction left unmatched. The germline gives CDR1 ENHRY, CDR2 SYGVKD. CDR3 in amino acids: CAIGQAPSYEQYF. In nucleotides, the CDR3 is TGTGCCATCGGACAGGCTCCCTCCTACGAGCAGTACTTC.

The chain recombines TRBV5-6 with TRBJ2-1; 8 nucleotides agree with TRBD2. CDR3 size: 17 residues. CDR1 and CDR2 (germline): SGHDT, YYEEEE. V lost 0 bases and J lost 9; bases outside the gene matches: 14. The CDR3 reads CASSLAGGYLRMSEQFF. DNA for the CDR3: TGTGCCAGCAGCTTGGCGGGGGGGTATTTGAGAATGAGTGAGCAGTTCTTC.

The rearrangement uses TRBV21-1 and TRBJ1-5; the table assigns TRBD1, which was not confirmed against the DNA. TRBV21-1 is a listed pseudogene. The CDR3 runs 19 residues. In DNA, the CDR3 is TGTGCCAGCTGCAGTTTACGCCCCAAACAGGGCCTGGGCAATCAGCCCCAGCATTTT. Amino acid sequence: CASCSLRPKQGLGNQPQHF.

This clone was counted a few times. This sequence joins TRBV30 and TRBJ1-2, with 7 bases that match TRBD1. The V gene end was trimmed by 5 bases and the J gene end by 1 base; junction bases not matched to a gene: 1. Germline V gives CDR1 GTSNPN, CDR2 SVGIG (reference sequence). The CDR3 extends over 12 amino acids. CDR3 coding DNA: TGTGCCTGGGGGACAGTTAACTATGGCTACACCTTC. This gives the protein CAWGTVNYGYTF.

V usage is TRBV4-1 and J usage is TRBJ2-3; a weak D match, TRBD1 (6 bases). From germline, CDR1 is MGHRA and CDR2 YSYEKL. The CDR3 loop spans 14 amino acids. Trimming left V 3 bases short and J 1 base short, with 8 bases between. CDR3 sequence reads: CASSHRTGTDTQYF. CDR3 nucleotide sequence: TGCGCCAGCAGCCACCGGACAGGCACAGATACGCAGTATTTT.

The rearrangement joins TRBV18 to TRBJ1-2; D perhaps matches TRBD1 (6 bases). The CDR3 contains 14 residues. CDR1 is KGHSH, CDR2 LQKENI, per germline. V lost 1 base to trimming and J lost 4 bases, with 10 bases between them. This chain's CDR3 is CASSPQDRTYGYTF. Here the CDR3 DNA reads TGTGCCAGCTCACCACAGGACAGAACCTATGGCTACACCTTC.

V is TRBV6-1 and J is TRBJ2-7; D gene ambiguous. The V and J ends lost 7 bases and 9 bases respectively, with 13 bases between them. The germline gives CDR1 MNHNS, CDR2 SASEGT. The CDR3 contains 11 residues. The CDR3 loop is CASTLSIVQYF. CDR3 nucleotide sequence: TGTGCCAGCACCCTAAGTATCGTGCAGTACTTC.

This rearrangement joins TRBV30 to TRBJ1-4; 7 nucleotides align to TRBD1. The J segment lost 7 bases and the V segment lost 4 bases, leaving 9 bases of the junction unmatched. The CDR3 has 14 amino acids. The germline V gene encodes CDR1 GTSNPN and CDR2 SVGIG (reference sequence). DNA of the CDR3: TGTGCCTGGACCCGACAGGGCGCGAGTGAAAAACTGTTTTTT. Translation gives CAWTRQGASEKLFF.

The chain links TRBV7-9 to TRBJ1-1; D possibly corresponds to TRBD1 (6 bases). The CDR3 length is 12 residues. The V and J ends lost 8 bases and 6 bases respectively, with 13 bases between them. Germline loops: CDR1 SEHNR, CDR2 FQNEAQ (reference sequence). CDR3 loop: CASSGAGAEAFF. The CDR3 coding sequence is TGTGCCAGCTCCGGGGCAGGGGCTGAAGCTTTCTTT.

The chain joins TRBV29-1 to TRBJ1-1; D might be TRBD1 (5 bases). CDR3 length: 14 residues. Germline-derived CDR1 and CDR2 are SQVTM and ANQGSEA. Deletions cut 8 bases from V and 1 base from J, with 17 bases between. In DNA form, the CDR3 reads TGCAGCACTACGTCGGGGGGACCGAACACTGAAGCTTTCTTT. Translating gives CSTTSGGPNTEAFF.

The chain recombines TRBV5-1 with TRBJ2-2, with 8 bases that match TRBD2. Germline V gene data show CDR1 as SGHRS and CDR2 as YFSETQ. CDR3 length: 16 amino acids. V trimming: 5 bases; J trimming: 5 bases; junction bases outside the gene matches: 11. In DNA form, the CDR3 reads TGCGCCAGCAGGGAATCGCTCGTAGCGGGGACCGGGGAGCTGTTTTTT. It codes for CASRESLVAGTGELFF.

This clone was counted once. At one end, the junction sequence differs from germline, possibly due to a read error. The genes are TRBV27 and TRBJ1-1, with TRBD1 as a possible D gene (6 bases). The CDR3 has 16 residues. In germline, CDR1 is MNHEY, CDR2 SMNVEV (reference sequence). The CDR3 sequence is CAGSPTYRVMDTEAFF. The CDR3 DNA reads TGTGCCGGCAGTCCAACATACAGGGTTATGGACACTGAAGCTTTCTTT.

The chain employs TRBV27 and TRBJ2-3; perhaps TRBD1 as D (6 bases). Germline values: CDR1 MNHEY, CDR2 SMNVEV (reference sequence). CDR3 length: 12 residues. V shed 6 bases and J shed 6 bases, with 10 bases lying between them. The CDR3 DNA sequence: TGTGCCAGCAGCTCCCAGGGGGATACGCAGTATTTT. Residues: CASSSQGDTQYF.

This chain connects TRBV7-9 to TRBJ2-5, with TRBD2 identical over 9 bases. This CDR3 is 15 amino acids long. Per the germline V gene, CDR1 is SEHNR and CDR2 is FQNEAQ (reference sequence). Unmatched junction bases numbered 4, after V lost 4 bases and J lost 1 base. The CDR3 region has the DNA TGTGCCAGCAGCTCTAGCGGGGTCCCCCAAGAGACCCAGTACTTC. This encodes CASSSSGVPQETQYF.

The chain links TRBV4-1 to TRBJ2-3; 7 nucleotides match TRBD2. Germline-derived CDR1 and CDR2 are MGHRA and YSYEKL. The ends lost 1 base at V and 5 bases at J; junction bases unmatched: 15. The CDR3 spans 18 residues. CDR3 nucleotides: TGCGCCAGCAGCCAAGGGTTTGATCGCGGGGGAGGGATAGATACGCAGTATTTT. It translates to CASSQGFDRGGGIDTQYF.

The rearrangement joins TRBV9 to TRBJ1-6; no firm D call. V was shortened by 0 bases and J by 8 bases, with 12 bases between the two germline ends. Germline V gene lookup returns CDR1 SGDLS and CDR2 YYNGEE. The CDR3 is 15 residues long. CDR3 sequence (DNA): TGTGCCAGCAGCGTAGCTCCGACGGAGGATTCACCCCTCCACTTT. Amino acids: CASSVAPTEDSPLHF.

The genes are TRBV7-9 and TRBJ1-2; possible D gene TRBD1, 5 bases. Germline V gives CDR1 SEHNR, CDR2 FQNEAQ (reference sequence). The V end lost 7 bases, the J end lost 3 bases, and 9 bases lay between the germline ends. The CDR3 has 12 amino acids. This CDR3 is CASTQGHYGYTF. CDR3 bases: TGTGCCAGCACCCAGGGCCACTATGGCTACACCTTC.

V is TRBV11-3 and J is TRBJ2-7, with D maybe TRBD2 (6 bases). CDR1 is SGHNT and CDR2 is YENEEA in the germline V gene. This CDR3 has 14 amino acids. Trimming removed 5 bases from V and 5 bases from J, with 16 bases in between. CDR3 nucleotides: TGTGCCAGCAGCCCCGGCGGGGTCCGGAACGAGCAGTACTTC. It specifies CASSPGGVRNEQYF.

The chain's CDR3 is CASSSNRVTNYGYTF. CDR3 bases: TGTGCCAGCAGTTCGAACAGGGTTACCAACTATGGCTACACCTTC. The V gene is TRBV6-1, the J gene TRBJ1-2, with a weak D call TRBD1 (6 bases). The CDR3 is made up of 15 amino acids. Germline values: CDR1 MNHNS, CDR2 SASEGT. The V end lost 5 bases, the J end lost 2 bases, and 15 bases lay between the germline ends.

This clone has just one count. The gene calls are TRBV28 and TRBJ1-1; D gene uncertain. The CDR3 totals 15 residues. Trimming stripped 1 base from V and 1 base from J, with 10 bases between. Germline V gene data show CDR1 as MDHEN and CDR2 as SYDVKM. The CDR3 coding sequence is TGTGCCAGCAGTTTATCCGGGGTGGGGAACACTGAAGCTTTCTTT. It translates to CASSLSGVGNTEAFF.

The V and J genes are TRBV4-2 and TRBJ1-1; D ambiguous. The V gene lost 1 base and the J gene lost 1 base, with 7 bases spanning the gap. The CDR3 extends over 14 amino acids. CDR1 is LGHNA and CDR2 is YNFKEQ in the germline V gene. In DNA form, the CDR3 reads TGTGCCAGCAGCCAAGGGGCTAAGAACACTGAAGCTTTCTTT. Translation gives CASSQGAKNTEAFF.

The genes are TRBV28 and TRBJ1-1; 7 bases are shared with TRBD1. CDR3 size: 15 residues. In germline, CDR1 is MDHEN, CDR2 SYDVKM. J was trimmed by 2 bases and V by 6 bases; bases with no gene match: 9. The CDR3: CASRATGVSNTEAFF. CDR3 in DNA: TGTGCCAGCAGGGCCACAGGGGTTTCCAACACTGAAGCTTTCTTT.

The chain couples TRBV6-5 to TRBJ2-2; TRBD1 is a possible D gene (5 bases). This CDR3 is built from 16 residues. The germline gives CDR1 MNHEY, CDR2 SVGAGI. Between the trimmed V and J ends, which lost 2 bases and 4 bases, there was a span of 14 bases. In DNA form, the CDR3 reads TGTGCCAGCAGTTACGTCAGGGTAAAGGTCACCGGGGAGCTGTTTTTT. As protein: CASSYVRVKVTGELFF.

The chain joins TRBV6-5 to TRBJ1-5; weak D call: TRBD1 (6 bases). The CDR3 length is 14 residues. Trimming took 6 bases from V and 4 from J, leaving 13 bases between them. Germline CDR1 is MNHEY and CDR2 is SVGAGI. The CDR3 coding sequence is TGTGCCAGCAGCCCGCCCCAGGGGAATCAGCCCCAGCATTTT. The encoded protein is CASSPPQGNQPQHF.

This chain uses TRBV27 with TRBJ1-5; 7 positions match TRBD1. The V segment lost 3 bases and the J segment 4 bases; nucleotides outside the gene matches: 6. The CDR3 spans 15 residues. Germline-derived CDR1 and CDR2 are MNHEY and SMNVEV (reference sequence). The CDR3 sequence is CASSFGRGWNQPQHF. CDR3 nucleotides: TGTGCCAGCAGTTTTGGCAGGGGGTGGAATCAGCCCCAGCATTTT.

V gene TRBV10-3 combines with J gene TRBJ1-1; the D is unclear. Germline CDR1 and CDR2: ENHRY and SYGVKD. The CDR3 covers 11 residues. V dropped 7 bases and J dropped 8 bases, with 11 bases sitting between them. The DNA of the CDR3 is TGTGCCATCAAAGCCGGCGGCGAAGCTTTCTTT. The encoded protein is CAIKAGGEAFF.

The gene calls are TRBV7-6 and TRBJ2-2; TRBD2 agrees at 8 bases. The CDR3 covers 17 residues. Germline V gene data show CDR1 as SGHVS and CDR2 as FNYEAQ. V lost 1 base and J lost 6; bases outside the gene matches: 10. CDR3 sequence: CASSLVSRGDWAGELFF. The CDR3 nucleotides are TGTGCCAGCAGCTTAGTATCGCGGGGGGACTGGGCCGGGGAGCTGTTTTTT.